The 27 T cell receptor beta chains reported below all come from one sample, sequenced in a study of cytomegalovirus exposure and HLA in healthy donors. Data came from immunoSEQ multiplex PCR; TCRdb stores just in-frame clones and leaves some out. The sample includes 150,000 to 200,000 clones, 85% of them seen just once. Sequenced input: PBMCs. These receptors all come from a young man in good health and CMV-seropositive.

The chain carries TRBV5-1 and TRBJ2-2, with TRBD1 matching over 7 bases. The ends lost 4 bases at V and 2 bases at J; junction bases unmatched: 5. The CDR3 spans 15 residues. Germline V lookup: CDR1 SGHRS, CDR2 YFSETQ. In nucleotides, the CDR3 is TGCGCCAGCAGCGAGGGACAGATCAACACCGGGGAGCTGTTTTTT. It specifies CASSEGQINTGELFF.

The chain couples TRBV6-1 to TRBJ2-3; 7 nucleotides agree with TRBD1. The CDR3 runs 13 residues. Trimming at V came to 4 bases and at J to 6 bases, leaving 4 bases not matched to a gene. Germline V gives CDR1 MNHNS, CDR2 SASEGT. The CDR3 bases are TGTGCCAGCAGTGTGGACAGGTCGGATACGCAGTATTTT. Translation gives CASSVDRSDTQYF.

This clone was seen only once. This rearrangement joins TRBV19 to TRBJ2-1, with TRBD2 matching over 10 bases. The germline CDR1 and CDR2 sequences are LNHDA and SQIVND (reference sequence). The length of the CDR3 is 14 residues. V gave up 6 bases and J gave up 5 bases; unmatched junction bases: 4. The DNA for the CDR3 is TGTGCCAGTAGCGTCGGACTAGCGGACAATGAGCAGTTCTTC. Its protein is CASSVGLADNEQFF.

This clone was seen just once. The chain's CDR3 is CASSQVWSPAGLYEQYF. The CDR3 DNA follows: TGCGCCAGCAGCCAAGTTTGGTCTCCAGCGGGACTGTACGAGCAGTACTTC. The chain recombines TRBV4-1 with TRBJ2-7, with 7 positions matching TRBD2. The CDR3 has 17 amino acids. Germline lookup yields CDR1 MGHRA and CDR2 YSYEKL. Losses at the gene ends were 1 base for V and 4 bases for J; bases not matched to a gene: 13.

The rearrangement links TRBV4-1 to TRBJ1-4; weak D call: TRBD1 (5 bases). CDR1 and CDR2 from the germline V gene are MGHRA and YSYEKL. CDR3 length: 12 residues. The V gene lost 6 bases and the J gene lost 4 bases, with 6 bases spanning the gap. The CDR3, as DNA: TGCGCCAGCAGGGGGCTTAATGAAAAACTGTTTTTT. It translates to CASRGLNEKLFF.

This chain links TRBV9 with TRBJ2-5, with 7 bases that match TRBD1. This CDR3 is built from 16 residues. Per germline, CDR1 SGDLS and CDR2 YYNGEE. With V trimmed by 3 bases and J by 1 base, 9 bases remained unmatched. CDR3 DNA: TGTGCCAGCAGCGGATATCGAGGGGGCCCCCAAGAGACCCAGTACTTC. Amino acid sequence: CASSGYRGGPQETQYF.

The gene calls are TRBV5-6 and TRBJ1-4; the match to TRBD1 covers 8 bases. The germline gives CDR1 SGHDT, CDR2 YYEEEE. CDR3 length equals 15 residues. V was pared by 0 bases and J by 5 bases, with 3 bases of the junction left unmatched. The CDR3 region is CASSLVAGGNEKLFF. CDR3 bases: TGTGCCAGCAGCTTGGTGGCAGGGGGCAATGAAAAACTGTTTTTT.

This clone is a singleton in its sample. This chain joins TRBV5-1 and TRBJ2-1; the D is unclear. This CDR3 has 16 residues. V was cut by 0 bases and J by 0 bases, with 10 bases left in between. Germline CDR1 is SGHRS and CDR2 is YFSETQ. CDR3 coding DNA: TGCGCCAGCAGCTTGGATCCAGTAAGCTCCTACAATGAGCAGTTCTTC. Protein: CASSLDPVSSYNEQFF.

The table lists this clone with a count of one. This sequence joins TRBV5-1 and TRBJ2-7, with a tentative D call TRBD1 (6 bases). The CDR3 extends over 15 amino acids. Trimming took 0 bases from V and 2 from J, leaving 12 bases between them. In germline, CDR1 is SGHRS, CDR2 YFSETQ. The CDR3 region has the DNA TGCGCCAGCAGCTTGGTAGGGGGAGCGGCCTACGAGCAGTACTTC. This sequence encodes CASSLVGGAAYEQYF.

This clone showed up just once. The J gene is TRBJ2-7, the V gene TRBV6-1; D is unresolved. Germline V gene sequence: CDR1 MNHNS, CDR2 SASEGT. The CDR3 runs 14 residues. V was clipped by 3 bases and J by 3 bases, with 12 bases between them. In nucleotides, the CDR3 is TGTGCCAGCAGTGATGGCTTCTCGGGCTACGAGCAGTACTTC. As protein: CASSDGFSGYEQYF.

This chain joins TRBV7-3 and TRBJ1-2; no firm D call. The length of the CDR3 is 13 residues. V was shortened by 4 bases and J by 6 bases, with 12 bases between the two germline ends. Germline V gene lookup returns CDR1 SGHTA and CDR2 FQGTGA. The CDR3 spells CASSSRQADGYTF. The CDR3 coding sequence is TGTGCCAGCAGCTCCCGTCAGGCAGATGGCTACACCTTC.

Here the CDR3 DNA reads TGTGCCAGTAGTACCCCTCGGACTGAAGCTTTCTTT. Residues: CASSTPRTEAFF. The chain uses TRBV19 and TRBJ1-1; D gene ambiguous. Trimming removed 4 bases from V and 5 bases from J, with 8 bases in between. The CDR3 sequence is 12 residues long. CDR1 and CDR2 (germline): LNHDA, SQIVND (reference sequence).

The chain links TRBV6-6 to TRBJ1-1, with TRBD1 matching 9 bases. The CDR3 runs to 14 residues. Germline trimming cut 2 bases from V and 10 bases from J; bases unmatched to any gene: 8. Germline CDR1 MNHNY, CDR2 SVGAGI (reference sequence). The CDR3 DNA reads TGTGCCAGCAGTTACGGGGTGGGACAGGGTACAGCTTTCTTT. Its translation is CASSYGVGQGTAFF.

This chain joins TRBV6-1 and TRBJ1-4, with TRBD1 identical over 7 bases. Trimming at V came to 6 bases and at J to 8 bases, leaving 6 bases not matched to a gene. The CDR3 extends over 13 amino acids. Germline V gene lookup returns CDR1 MNHNS and CDR2 SASEGT. DNA for the CDR3: TGTGCCAGCAGCAGGGACAGAGGGGAAAAACTGTTTTTT. Translation: CASSRDRGEKLFF.

The sample holds a few counts of this clone. The J gene is TRBJ2-7, the V gene TRBV19; perhaps TRBD2 as D (6 bases). The CDR3 consists of 14 residues. The germline V gene has CDR1 LNHDA and CDR2 SQIVND (reference sequence). V shed 3 bases and J shed 3 bases, with 12 bases lying between them. CDR3 sequence: CASSIAGGRYEQYF. As DNA, the CDR3 is TGTGCCAGTAGTATCGCCGGGGGACGCTACGAGCAGTACTTC.

The table lists this clone with many counts. This chain uses TRBV4-1 with TRBJ1-2, with 7 bases lining up with TRBD1. This CDR3 has 14 amino acids. Per the germline V gene, CDR1 is MGHRA and CDR2 is YSYEKL. V dropped 0 bases and J dropped 6; count of bases not matched to a gene: 4. This CDR3 reads CASSQDGQGDGYTF. The CDR3 nucleotides are TGCGCCAGCAGCCAAGATGGCCAGGGGGATGGCTACACCTTC.

V usage is TRBV28 and J usage is TRBJ2-7, with TRBD1 identical over 11 bases. The CDR3 is 15 amino acids. Per germline, CDR1 MDHEN and CDR2 SYDVKM. The V segment lost 4 bases and the J segment 4 bases; nucleotides outside the gene matches: 6. In DNA, the CDR3 is TGTGCCAGCAGTTCCGGGACAGGGGGGGAATACGAGCAGTACTTC. It specifies CASSSGTGGEYEQYF.

V is TRBV2 and J is TRBJ2-1, with a weak D call TRBD2 (6 bases). CDR3 length equals 15 residues. Trimming took off 9 bases at V and 4 bases at J, with 19 bases between the two ends. Germline V lookup: CDR1 SNHLY, CDR2 FYNNEI. The CDR3 loop reads CASPLARDGYNEQFF. The CDR3 coding sequence is TGTGCCAGTCCACTAGCCAGAGACGGGTACAATGAGCAGTTCTTC.

This clone showed up just a few times. The chain recombines TRBV27 with TRBJ2-7; 8 bases are a match to TRBD1. Germline assignment: CDR1 MNHEY and CDR2 SMNVEV (reference sequence). CDR3 size: 16 residues. Germline trimming cut 5 bases from V and 6 bases from J; bases unmatched to any gene: 15. The CDR3 DNA reads as TGTGCCAGCAGTCCCTCATGGCAGGGGGCGTATACCGAGCAGTACTTC. Its translation: CASSPSWQGAYTEQYF.

The chain couples TRBV5-6 to TRBJ2-1, with 14 bases aligning to TRBD2. V lost 9 bases and J lost 6; bases outside the gene matches: 5. The CDR3 covers 14 residues. Germline CDR1 SGHDT, CDR2 YYEEEE. As DNA, the CDR3 is TGTGCCACCATGACTAGCGGGAGGGCCAATGAGCAGTTCTTC. Its translation: CATMTSGRANEQFF. The full variable domain, completed using reference TRBV5-6 and TRBJ2-1, is DAGVTQSPTHLIKTRGQQVTLRCSPKSGHDTVSWYQQALGQGPQFIFQYYEEEERQRGNFPDRFSGHQFPNYSSELNVNALLLGDSALYLCATMTSGRANEQFFGPGTRLTVL.

This chain uses TRBV5-4 with TRBJ2-5, with 9 positions matching TRBD2. CDR3 length equals 17 residues. CDR1 is SGHNT, CDR2 YYREEE, per germline (reference sequence). V lost 4 bases to trimming and J lost 1 base; unmatched junction nucleotides: 11. This CDR3 reads CASSLPLGGGAQETQYF. The DNA of the CDR3 is TGTGCCAGCAGCCTCCCCTTAGGCGGGGGGGCCCAAGAGACCCAGTACTTC. Variable domain in full (rest from reference TRBV5-4 and TRBJ2-5): ETGVTQSPTHLIKTRGQQVTLRCSSQSGHNTVSWYQQALGQGPQFIFQYYREEENGRGNFPPRFSGLQFPNYSSELNVNALELDDSALYLCASSLPLGGGAQETQYFGPGTRLLVL.

The rearrangement joins TRBV21-1 to TRBJ2-7; the table's TRBD1 call for D was not verified on the DNA. TRBV21-1 is given as a pseudogene. This CDR3 is built from 14 residues. The CDR3 DNA follows: TGTGCCAGCAGCGAGAGGGACACCCGGGGTGAGCAGTACTTC. This codes for CASSERDTRGEQYF.

The DNA of the CDR3 is TGTGCCAGCAGTTACGGGCAGGGGGCAGATACGCAGTATTTT. Translation gives CASSYGQGADTQYF. V usage is TRBV6-6 and J usage is TRBJ2-3; 7 bases are a match to TRBD1. CDR1 is MNHNY, CDR2 SVGAGI, per germline (reference sequence). V gave up 2 bases and J gave up 4 bases; unmatched junction bases: 3. This CDR3 spans 14 amino acids.

The chain employs TRBV9 and TRBJ2-2, with 10 bases identical to TRBD2. Germline CDR1 is SGDLS and CDR2 is YYNGEE. The V and J ends lost 0 bases and 2 bases, in that order; junction bases with no gene match: 4. This CDR3 has 17 amino acids. The CDR3 sequence: CASSVGGLADNTGELFF. CDR3 DNA: TGTGCCAGCAGCGTAGGAGGACTAGCGGACAACACCGGGGAGCTGTTTTTT.

The chain is built from TRBV13 and TRBJ2-6; D is perhaps TRBD2 (5 bases). Trimming pared 4 bases from V and 0 bases from J, leaving 10 bases between. From germline, CDR1 is PRHDT and CDR2 FYEKMQ (reference sequence). The length of the CDR3 is 16 residues. CDR3 loop: CASSSLGSSGANVLTF. Here the CDR3 DNA reads TGTGCCAGCAGCTCGCTAGGGAGCTCTGGGGCCAACGTCCTGACTTTC.

The chain employs TRBV7-8 and TRBJ2-1, with a weak D call TRBD1 (7 bases). The germline V gene has CDR1 SGHVS and CDR2 FQNEAQ. This CDR3 has 17 amino acids. V shed 5 bases and J shed 0 bases, with 17 bases lying between them. CDR3 DNA sequence: TGTGCCAGCAGCCCCCAGGCAGGGGGGAGCTCCTACAATGAGCAGTTCTTC. Protein sequence: CASSPQAGGSSYNEQFF. The variable domain in full, completed from reference TRBV7-8 and TRBJ2-1, reads GAGVSQSPRYKVAKRGQDVALRCDPISGHVSLFWYQQALGQGPEFLTYFQNEAQLDKSGLPSDRFFAERPEGSVSTLKIQRTQQEDSAVYLCASSPQAGGSSYNEQFFGPGTRLTVL.

V is TRBV9 and J is TRBJ2-5; D remains unclear. The germline V gene has CDR1 SGDLS and CDR2 YYNGEE. V gave up 3 bases and J gave up 5 bases, with 11 bases separating them. The CDR3 sequence is 13 residues long. CDR3 region: CASSETQSETQYF. CDR3 in DNA: TGTGCCAGCAGCGAGACTCAAAGCGAGACCCAGTACTTC.